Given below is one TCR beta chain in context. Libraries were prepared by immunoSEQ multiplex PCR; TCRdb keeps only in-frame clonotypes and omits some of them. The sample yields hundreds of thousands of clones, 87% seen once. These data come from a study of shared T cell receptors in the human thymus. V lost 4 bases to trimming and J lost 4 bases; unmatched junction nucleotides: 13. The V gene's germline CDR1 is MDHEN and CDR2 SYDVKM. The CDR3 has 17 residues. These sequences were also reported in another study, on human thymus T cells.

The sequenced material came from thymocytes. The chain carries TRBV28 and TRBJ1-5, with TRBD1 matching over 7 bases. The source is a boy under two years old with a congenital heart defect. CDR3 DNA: TGTGCCAGCAGTTACGAACAGGGGCTTGGGGGGAATCAGCCCCAGCATTTT. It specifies CASSYEQGLGGNQPQHF.